Below are 23 T cell receptor beta chains sequenced from a single sample in a study of T cells in Graves' hyperthyroidism and ophthalmopathy (dated by TCRdb to the late 2010s). Library method: multiplex PCR. For sequencing, an Illumina HiSeq 2000 was employed. The TCR beta CDR3 regions were amplified from RNA transcripts. For the first round of RT-PCR on the TCR CDR3, the HTBI primer set was used together with the Qiagen OneStep RT-PCR kit. TCRdb's own reprocessing of the public reads used fastp at Q25 and MiXCR and kept productive beta chains. Each CDR3 protein appears once, grouped with its most common genes and DNA. The sample has 250,000 to 300,000 distinct CDR3 sequences on record, roughly 14% of them singletons. The top ten clones comprise roughly 14% of the sample. The specimen sequenced was blood. These receptors were collected from a middle-aged woman with Graves' hyperthyroidism that later progressed to Graves' ophthalmopathy.

This clonotype has at least ten counts. The rearrangement links TRBV19 to TRBJ2-3; no definite D call. CDR3 length equals 12 residues. The V gene lost 3 bases and the J gene lost 9 bases, with 10 bases spanning the gap. The germline gives CDR1 LNHDA, CDR2 SQIVND (reference sequence). CDR3 in amino acids: CASSIRSSTQYF. Written as DNA, the CDR3 is TGTGCCAGTAGTATTCGGAGCTCAACGCAGTATTTT.

This clonotype was detected ten times or more. V and J are TRBV30 and TRBJ2-1; 14 positions agree with TRBD2. This CDR3 contains 18 residues. The V gene end was trimmed by 0 bases and the J gene end by 7 bases; junction bases not matched to a gene: 11. Germline V gene sequence: CDR1 GTSNPN, CDR2 SVGIG (reference sequence). The CDR3 loop is CAWSVGWTSGRPENEQFF. The DNA of the CDR3 is TGTGCCTGGAGTGTGGGTTGGACTAGCGGGAGGCCAGAGAATGAGCAGTTCTTC.

This clonotype was found many times. V gene TRBV28 combines with J gene TRBJ2-2, with TRBD1 identical over 8 bases. CDR3 length: 14 residues. Germline CDR1 MDHEN, CDR2 SYDVKM. V was clipped by 7 bases and J by 3 bases; unmatched bases: 4. Written as DNA, the CDR3 is TGTGCCAGCATTCAGGACAGGGACACCGGGGAGCTGTTTTTT. This codes for CASIQDRDTGELFF.

This clonotype was seen ten or more times. The chain combines TRBV7-9 with TRBJ2-3; 8 bases align to TRBD2. V dropped 4 bases and J dropped 0; count of bases not matched to a gene: 3. Germline values: CDR1 SEHNR, CDR2 FQNEAQ (reference sequence). The CDR3 contains 15 residues. The CDR3 bases are TGTGCCAGCAGCTATACTAGCGGAAGCACAGATACGCAGTATTTT. Protein product: CASSYTSGSTDTQYF.

This clonotype was found once. Without the conserved terminal phenylalanine or tryptophan, this CDR3 likely stems from a read error. The V and J genes are TRBV11-2 and TRBJ2-3; D remains unclear. V shed 4 bases and J shed 5 bases, with 16 bases lying between them. The germline V gene has CDR1 SGHAT and CDR2 FQNNGV. The CDR3 contains 15 residues. The CDR3 loop is CASSSERLSIDTQYI. CDR3 nucleotide sequence: TGTGCCAGCAGCTCAGAAAGGCTGAGTATAGATACGCAGTATATT.

This clonotype appeared many times. The genes are TRBV30 and TRBJ2-5; no firm D call. This CDR3 has 11 residues. Germline values: CDR1 GTSNPN, CDR2 SVGIG (reference sequence). V was cut by 2 bases and J by 5 bases, with 6 bases left in between. CDR3 in DNA: TGTGCCTGGAGTCTAATCGAGACCCAGTACTTC. This codes for CAWSLIETQYF.

With regard to this clonotype: Just one base apart from a much larger clone, this may be a read error. The chain recombines TRBV7-9 with TRBJ2-1; maybe TRBD2 (6 bases). CDR3 length: 15 amino acids. CDR1 is SEHNR and CDR2 is FQNEAQ in the germline V gene (reference sequence). The CDR3 DNA is TGTGCCAGCAGTCGTAGCGGAGGCCTTTACAATGGGCAGTTCTTC. Translated: CASSRSGGLYNGQFF.

This clonotype was observed many times. The chain employs TRBV6-4 and TRBJ2-7, with 12 bases aligning to TRBD1. The CDR3 extends over 17 amino acids. CDR1 is MRHNA and CDR2 is SNTAGT in the germline V gene. The V gene end was trimmed by 0 bases and the J gene end by 5 bases; junction bases not matched to a gene: 8. Here the CDR3 DNA reads TGTGCCAGCAGTGACTCGAGAGGGGACAGGGGGCCCCACGAGCAGTACTTC. Residues: CASSDSRGDRGPHEQYF.

In this sample, this clonotype turned up many times. The chain employs TRBV20-1 and TRBJ2-7; TRBD1 is a possible D gene (5 bases). CDR1 is DFQATT, CDR2 SNEGSKA, per germline (reference sequence). The CDR3 loop spans 12 amino acids. The germline V and J ends were trimmed by 6 bases and 2 bases, with 11 bases remaining between them. For the CDR3, the DNA is TGCAGTGCCATGACAGCCGCCTACGAGCAGTACTTC. It translates to CSAMTAAYEQYF.

This clonotype has ten or more counts. This chain connects TRBV2 to TRBJ2-1; the D is unclear. The CDR3 covers 16 residues. CDR1 is SNHLY and CDR2 is FYNNEI in the germline V gene. V lost 4 bases, J lost 2 bases, and 15 bases lay in between. CDR3 region: CASSGVGLPAYNEQFF. Here the CDR3 DNA reads TGTGCCAGCAGTGGGGTAGGGCTCCCGGCCTACAATGAGCAGTTCTTC.

In nucleotides, the CDR3 is TGTGCCAGCACCCCGGGACTTTACACCGGGGAGCTGTTTTTT. This codes for CASTPGLYTGELFF. The V and J genes are TRBV27 and TRBJ2-2; perhaps TRBD2 as D (6 bases). The CDR3 is 14 amino acids. The germline gives CDR1 MNHEY, CDR2 SMNVEV (reference sequence). Trimming stripped 7 bases from V and 3 bases from J, with 12 bases between.

Many counts were recorded for this clonotype. The chain recombines TRBV2 with TRBJ2-1; TRBD1 aligns across 8 bases. Germline assignment: CDR1 SNHLY and CDR2 FYNNEI. CDR3 length: 14 residues. The V gene end was trimmed by 3 bases and the J gene end by 7 bases; junction bases not matched to a gene: 5. The CDR3 sequence: CASSDRTGPNEQFF. The CDR3 DNA is TGTGCCAGCAGTGACAGGACAGGGCCTAATGAGCAGTTCTTC.

This clonotype was found many times. The chain employs TRBV6-1 and TRBJ2-2; no reliable D call. The germline CDR1 and CDR2 sequences are MNHNS and SASEGT. The CDR3 has 14 amino acids. V lost 0 bases to trimming and J lost 7 bases, with 9 bases between them. Here the CDR3 DNA reads TGTGCCAGCAGTGAAGCTTCGGGCATCGGGGAGCTGTTTTTT. Protein product: CASSEASGIGELFF.

As regards this clonotype: Sequence at one end of the junction differs from germline and may be a read error. The V call is TRBV7-9, the J call TRBJ2-1, with 10 bases identical to TRBD2. This CDR3 region has 17 residues. Germline-derived CDR1 and CDR2 are SEHNR and FQNEAQ (reference sequence). In DNA form, the CDR3 reads TGCGCCAGCAGCTCCTGGACTAGCGGTCCTTCCAACAATGAGCAGTTCTTC. This translates into CASSSWTSGPSNNEQFF.

At least ten counts were recorded for this clonotype. The chain is built from TRBV27 and TRBJ2-3, with D possibly matching TRBD2 (6 bases). CDR1 is MNHEY and CDR2 is SMNVEV in the germline V gene (reference sequence). The V gene lost 4 bases and the J gene lost 6 bases, with 14 bases spanning the gap. The CDR3 is 14 amino acids. CDR3 sequence (DNA): TGTGCCAGCAGTTCCAGACTAGTTCCTGATACGCAGTATTTT. Translated, it gives CASSSRLVPDTQYF.

This clonotype was seen ten or more times. The gene calls are TRBV27 and TRBJ2-5; 7 nucleotides align to TRBD2. Germline lookup yields CDR1 MNHEY and CDR2 SMNVEV (reference sequence). CDR3 size: 15 residues. V was pared by 6 bases and J by 4 bases, with 11 bases of the junction left unmatched. CDR3 nucleotides: TGTGCCAGCAGCCCCGAGCCGGGGGGTGGAGAGACCCAGTACTTC. Its translation: CASSPEPGGGETQYF.

This clonotype was recorded at least ten times. The CDR3 reads CASSLGLAVSYNEQFF. CDR3 DNA: TGTGCCAGCAGCTTAGGATTAGCGGTATCCTACAATGAGCAGTTCTTC. V usage is TRBV11-2 and J usage is TRBJ2-1, with D perhaps matching TRBD2 (6 bases). Germline CDR1 and CDR2: SGHAT and FQNNGV. CDR3 size: 16 residues. Trimming stripped 1 base from V and 1 base from J, with 11 bases between.

This clonotype came up many times. The CDR3 loop is CSVRSFRYEQYF. The CDR3, as DNA: TGCAGTGTAAGGTCCTTTCGTTACGAGCAGTACTTC. The V call is TRBV20-1, the J call TRBJ2-7, with D unresolved. The germline V and J ends were trimmed by 7 bases and 4 bases, with 14 bases remaining between them. This CDR3 comprises 12 residues. Germline CDR1 is DFQATT and CDR2 is SNEGSKA (reference sequence).

This clonotype was recorded many times. The rearrangement links TRBV5-1 to TRBJ2-5, with 16 bases identical to TRBD2. V dropped 4 bases and J dropped 5; count of bases not matched to a gene: 8. This CDR3 is built from 17 residues. Looked up from germline, CDR1 is SGHRS and CDR2 is YFSETQ. CDR3 nucleotide sequence: TGCGCCAGCAGCCCCGGGACTAGCGGGAGGGCCGGCGAGACCCAGTACTTC. Protein product: CASSPGTSGRAGETQYF.

This clonotype has ten or more counts. The CDR3 is CASSESGLDNSPLHF. In nucleotides, the CDR3 is TGCGCCAGCAGTGAGTCGGGGTTGGACAATTCACCCCTCCACTTT. The V call is TRBV10-2, the J call TRBJ1-6; unclear D gene. CDR3 length equals 15 residues. Trimming cost V 0 bases and J 7 bases, with 10 bases left between them. Germline V gene lookup returns CDR1 WSHSY and CDR2 SAAADI.

In this sample, this clonotype turned up a few times. The V gene is TRBV18, the J gene TRBJ2-1, with no clear D. The germline V and J ends were trimmed by 0 bases and 8 bases, with 8 bases remaining between them. The CDR3 covers 13 residues. From germline, CDR1 is KGHSH and CDR2 LQKENI. The CDR3 nucleotides read TGTGCCAGCTCACCACCGTACGCGTATGAGCAGTTCTTC. Translating gives CASSPPYAYEQFF.

This clonotype was detected many times. The CDR3 DNA reads TGTGCCAGCAGTTATTTGTCGGGAGGGCCTCGGGAGACCCAGTACTTC. This encodes CASSYLSGGPRETQYF. The chain employs TRBV6-1 and TRBJ2-5, with 8 bases identical to TRBD2. This CDR3 is 16 amino acids long. CDR1 and CDR2 from the germline V gene are MNHNS and SASEGT. Germline trimming cut 5 bases from V and 5 bases from J; bases unmatched to any gene: 13.

This clonotype was recorded at least ten times. The chain couples TRBV3-1 to TRBJ2-1, with 8 bases matching TRBD1. This CDR3 has 15 residues. In germline, CDR1 is LGHDT, CDR2 YNNKEL (reference sequence). With 5 bases clipped from V and 4 bases from J, the junction kept 7 bases outside the gene matches. DNA of the CDR3: TGTGCCAGCAGCTTAAGACAGGGGCCGTACAATGAGCAGTTCTTC. Its translation is CASSLRQGPYNEQFF.